This T cell receptor beta chain is from a study of control samples from healthy donors and cancer patients. V was cut by 6 bases and J by 5 bases, with 15 bases left in between. CDR1 is SGHRS, CDR2 YFSETQ, per germline. This CDR3 contains 15 residues. The method was immunoSEQ multiplex PCR; TCRdb's version includes in-frame clones alone and lacks a portion of them. The table has approximately 100,000 clones, more than 75% seen once. The J gene is TRBJ1-6, the V gene TRBV5-1; no clear D. The specimen sequenced was blood. This TCR came from a young man in good health. For the CDR3, the DNA is TGCGCCAGCACCCCCAGAGGGATGGATAATTCACCCCTCCACTTT. It is translated as CASTPRGMDNSPLHF.